The 19 T cell receptor beta chains below were found in one sample sequenced in a study of T-cell reconstitution after alpha-beta-depleted transplantation in children. For TCRbeta, the library was prepared with unique molecular identifiers. One entry per CDR3 protein results from TCRdb running MiXCR on the PCR reads. Of around 680,000 distinct CDR3 sequences in the sample, 16% were seen once. The source material was PBMCs from the stem cell graft donor, sampled from the stem cell graft. The receptors originated from a human donor who donated a stem cell graft to a child with acute myeloid leukemia.

The sample holds many counts of this clonotype. The chain couples TRBV12-3 or TRBV12-4 to TRBJ1-3, with a tentative D call TRBD1 (6 bases). With 7 bases removed from V and 0 bases from J, the gap between germline ends came to 10 bases. The length of the CDR3 is 14 residues. The CDR3 sequence: CASNTGYSGNTIYF. For the CDR3, the DNA is TGTGCCAGCAATACAGGGTACTCTGGAAACACCATATATTTT.

This clonotype turned up a few times. V is TRBV7-9 and J is TRBJ2-3; 7 positions agree with TRBD2. The CDR3 runs 16 residues. Germline V gives CDR1 SEHNR, CDR2 FQNEAQ (reference sequence). With 0 bases clipped from V and 3 bases from J, the junction kept 6 bases outside the gene matches. CDR3 nucleotides: TGTGCCAGCAGCTTAGCTCGCGGGGGAAGGACAGATACGCAGTATTTT. Encoded protein: CASSLARGGRTDTQYF.

Ten or more counts support this clonotype. The CDR3 DNA is TGTGCCAGCAGTTACGACAGGAGCTCCTACGAGCAGTACGTC. Translating gives CASSYDRSSYEQYV. J is TRBJ2-7 and V is TRBV27, with D perhaps matching TRBD1 (6 bases). The CDR3 spans 14 residues. V lost 4 bases and J lost 0, with 10 bases in between. In germline, CDR1 is MNHEY, CDR2 SMNVEV (reference sequence).

This clonotype was seen repeatedly, ten times or more. The rearrangement joins TRBV29-1 to TRBJ1-2, with D perhaps TRBD1 (5 bases). The V gene lost 1 base and the J gene lost 5 bases, with 11 bases spanning the gap. The CDR3 is made up of 13 amino acids. CDR1 SQVTM and CDR2 ANQGSEA come from the germline V gene. DNA of the CDR3: TGCAGCGTTGAAGGGGACCGCGGGTATGGCTACACCTTC. The encoded protein is CSVEGDRGYGYTF.

This clonotype showed up many times. This sequence joins TRBV20-1 and TRBJ2-5; 7 bases align to TRBD2. Germline V gene data show CDR1 as DFQATT and CDR2 as SNEGSKA (reference sequence). CDR3 length: 15 amino acids. V lost 5 bases and J lost 4; bases outside the gene matches: 13. CDR3 nucleotide sequence: TGCAGTGCTGGGGGGGTGACGGACGCTGGAGAGACCCAGTACTTC. It encodes CSAGGVTDAGETQYF.

This clonotype was seen ten or more times. This chain joins TRBV5-5 and TRBJ2-5, with D uncertain. The CDR3 sequence is 14 residues long. Germline-derived CDR1 and CDR2 are SGHKS and YYEKEE (reference sequence). The V gene lost 1 base and the J gene lost 4 bases, with 11 bases spanning the gap. CDR3 loop: CASSLTQGIETQYF. CDR3 sequence (DNA): TGTGCCAGCAGCTTGACTCAAGGAATAGAGACCCAGTACTTC.

This clonotype was seen at least ten times. The rearrangement links TRBV20-1 to TRBJ1-2, with a weak D call TRBD1 (5 bases). This CDR3 is 17 amino acids long. Between the trimmed V and J ends, which lost 0 bases and 3 bases, there was a span of 20 bases. Per germline, CDR1 DFQATT and CDR2 SNEGSKA (reference sequence). The CDR3 reads CSARDKSMVEGHYGYTF. The DNA of the CDR3 is TGCAGTGCTAGAGATAAGTCCATGGTAGAGGGGCACTATGGCTACACCTTC.

As regards this clonotype: At one end the junction does not follow the germline gene, possibly because of a read error. The chain couples TRBV7-2 to TRBJ2-5; D ambiguous. In germline, CDR1 is SGHTA, CDR2 FQGNSA. The CDR3 totals 14 residues. The CDR3 sequence: CASSLTRTQEPQYF. CDR3 bases: TGTGCCAGCAGCCTCACGAGGACCCAAGAGCCCCAGTACTTC.

This clonotype has at least ten counts. The rearrangement joins TRBV29-1 to TRBJ2-3, with TRBD1 as a possible D gene (5 bases). Germline loops: CDR1 SQVTM, CDR2 ANQGSEA. The CDR3 extends over 13 amino acids. Trimming took off 6 bases at V and 2 bases at J, with 12 bases between the two ends. The chain's CDR3 is CSVAGSPTDTQYF. The CDR3 DNA sequence: TGCAGCGTAGCAGGGTCACCCACAGATACGCAGTATTTT.

The genes are TRBV30 and TRBJ2-4; 12 bases line up with TRBD2. CDR3 length: 14 residues. Per the germline V gene, CDR1 is GTSNPN and CDR2 is SVGIG (reference sequence). CDR3 DNA sequence: TGTGCGGCTCGGACTAGCGGGGTAGGAAACATTCAGTACTTC. Translation: CAARTSGVGNIQYF.

This clonotype was counted at least ten times. The chain carries TRBV20-1 and TRBJ1-6; 8 bases map to TRBD1. V lost 4 bases and J lost 8; bases outside the gene matches: 4. The CDR3 covers 13 residues. Germline-derived CDR1 and CDR2 are DFQATT and SNEGSKA (reference sequence). CDR3 nucleotide sequence: TGCAGTGCTACCGGACAGGGCTATTCACCCCTCCACTTT. It yields the protein CSATGQGYSPLHF.

J is TRBJ2-3 and V is TRBV6-2 or TRBV6-3; no clear D. Per germline, CDR1 MNHEY and CDR2 SVGEGT. The CDR3 spans 12 residues. V was trimmed by 2 bases and J by 5 bases, leaving 5 bases between them. DNA for the CDR3: TGTGCCAGCAGTTACAGAGTAGATACGCAGTATTTT. Encoded protein: CASSYRVDTQYF.

The table lists this clonotype with many counts. V and J are TRBV20-1 and TRBJ1-1, with a weak D call TRBD1 (5 bases). Germline CDR1 and CDR2: DFQATT and SNEGSKA (reference sequence). The CDR3 consists of 15 residues. DNA of the CDR3: TGCAGCGTCCGTACCTCCGGGACGGTGAACACTGAAGCTTTCTTT. Translated: CSVRTSGTVNTEAFF.

A few counts support this clonotype. The chain employs TRBV20-1 and TRBJ2-5; D might be TRBD2 (6 bases). Trimming took 2 bases from V and 5 from J, leaving 12 bases between them. The CDR3 spans 13 residues. CDR1 and CDR2 from the germline V gene are DFQATT and SNEGSKA (reference sequence). The CDR3 coding sequence is TGCAGTGCTAGACCGTTGGCGGGGGAGACCCAGTACTTC. Protein sequence: CSARPLAGETQYF.

On this clonotype itself: A read error is possible here, since a much larger clone lies one base away. V and J are TRBV6-1 and TRBJ2-1; D remains unclear. The germline gives CDR1 MNHNS, CDR2 SASEGT. CDR3 size: 15 residues. V shed 3 bases and J shed 3 bases, with 12 bases lying between them. The CDR3 spells CASSDRRDYYNEQFF. The CDR3 region has the DNA TGTGCCAGCAGTGACCGAAGGGATTACTACAATGAGCAGTTCTTC.

This clonotype was observed a few times. This chain uses TRBV12-3 or TRBV12-4 with TRBJ2-2, with D maybe TRBD2 (6 bases). The V end was cut by 2 bases, the J end by 5 bases, with 15 bases between. This CDR3 contains 16 residues. CDR3 sequence (DNA): TGTGCCAGCAGTTTAATAGGGGCAGGGAGGACCGGGGAGCTGTTTTTT. Its translation: CASSLIGAGRTGELFF.

This clonotype was observed many times. J is TRBJ2-1 and V is TRBV29-1; TRBD1 aligns across 8 bases. The CDR3 consists of 12 residues. Trimming cost V 5 bases and J 9 bases; bases outside gene matches: 6. Germline V gene lookup returns CDR1 SQVTM and CDR2 ANQGSEA. CDR3 nucleotide sequence: TGCAGCGTTACCGGGACAGGATCTGAGCAGTTCTTC. This gives the protein CSVTGTGSEQFF.

This sequence joins TRBV7-9 and TRBJ1-3; a possible D gene is TRBD1 (5 bases). CDR1 and CDR2 (germline): SEHNR, FQNEAQ (reference sequence). The CDR3 is 17 amino acids. The V and J ends lost 3 bases and 4 bases respectively, with 19 bases between them. CDR3 DNA sequence: TGTGCCAGCAGCTTTAGCCTCCGGGACGGACTCGGAAACACCATATATTTT. This gives the protein CASSFSLRDGLGNTIYF.

This clonotype appeared a few times. The CDR3 region is CASSPRGGFPNYGYTF. The DNA of the CDR3 is TGTGCCAGCAGCCCCAGGGGGGGATTTCCGAACTATGGCTACACCTTC. The gene calls are TRBV7-2 and TRBJ1-2; TRBD1 matches 7 bases. V dropped 5 bases and J dropped 2; count of bases not matched to a gene: 11. Germline V gives CDR1 SGHTA, CDR2 FQGNSA. The CDR3 has 16 amino acids.